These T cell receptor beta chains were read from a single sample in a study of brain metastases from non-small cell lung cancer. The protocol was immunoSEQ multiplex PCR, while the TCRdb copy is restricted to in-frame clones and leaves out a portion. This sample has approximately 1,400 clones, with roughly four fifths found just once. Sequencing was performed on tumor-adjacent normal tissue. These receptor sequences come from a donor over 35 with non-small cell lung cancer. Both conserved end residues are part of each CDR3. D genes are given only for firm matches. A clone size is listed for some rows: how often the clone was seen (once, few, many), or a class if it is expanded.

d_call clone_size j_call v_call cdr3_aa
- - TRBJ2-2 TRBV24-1 CATSDPWEIGELFF
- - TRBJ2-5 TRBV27 CASSLAIGSETQYF
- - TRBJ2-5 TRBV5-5 CASSLSGPQETQYF
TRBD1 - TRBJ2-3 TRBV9 CTSSVVQGFTDTQYF
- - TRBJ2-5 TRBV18 CASSPPISRETQYF
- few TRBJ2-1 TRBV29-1 CSVAEDGFTYNEQFF
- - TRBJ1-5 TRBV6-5 CASNVRGNQPQHF
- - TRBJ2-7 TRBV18 CASSPGTRSYEQYF
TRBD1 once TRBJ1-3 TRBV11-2 CASSLRWSGGQGAGNTIYF
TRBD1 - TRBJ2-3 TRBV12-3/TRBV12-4 CASRRGLGDTQYF
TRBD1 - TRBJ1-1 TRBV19 CASVLGQGRDLITEAFF
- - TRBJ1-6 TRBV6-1 CASSESGGDNSPLHF
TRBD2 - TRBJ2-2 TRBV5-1 CASTLRAGDTGELFF
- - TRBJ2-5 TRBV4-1 CASSQELVPETQYF
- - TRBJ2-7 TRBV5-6 CASSFGKGKGYEQYF
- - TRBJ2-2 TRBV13 CASSLVGRSGELFF
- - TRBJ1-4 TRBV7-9 CASTPGMGNEKLFF
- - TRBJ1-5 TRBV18 CASSERGDQPQHF
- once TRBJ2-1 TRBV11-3 CASSLDKGTYNEQFF
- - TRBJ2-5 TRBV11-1 CASSLVGRTQAETQYF
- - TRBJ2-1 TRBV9 CASSGRTEYYNEQFF
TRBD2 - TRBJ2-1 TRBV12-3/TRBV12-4 CASGLENEQFF
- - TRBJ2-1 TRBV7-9 CASSRLAGEGGPYNEQFF
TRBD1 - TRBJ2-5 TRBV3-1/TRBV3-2 CASNRGPQETQYF
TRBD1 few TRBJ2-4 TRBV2 CASKGQVRGGIQYF
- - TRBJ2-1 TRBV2 CASRDVDEQFF
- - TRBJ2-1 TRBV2 CASSEGNYNEQFF
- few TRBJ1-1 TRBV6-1 CASSDWGSPTGNTEAFF
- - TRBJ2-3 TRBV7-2 CASSLDTDTQYF
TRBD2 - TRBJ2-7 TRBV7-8 CASSISGGAAYEQYF
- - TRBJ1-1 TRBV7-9 CASSFGGVNTEAFF
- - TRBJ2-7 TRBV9 CASSVGGHDEQYF
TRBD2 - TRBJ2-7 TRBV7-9 CASSSRTDSGILYEQYF
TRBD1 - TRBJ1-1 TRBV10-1 CASSPTGITEAFF
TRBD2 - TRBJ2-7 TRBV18 CASSPPASGDTPFPEQYF
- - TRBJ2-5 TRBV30 CAWSGVGETQYF
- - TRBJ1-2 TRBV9 CASSASTRLNYGYTF
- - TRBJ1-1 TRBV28 CASSLLSANTEAFF
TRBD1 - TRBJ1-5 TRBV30 CAWGQGANQPQHF
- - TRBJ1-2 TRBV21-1 CASIWATTSYGYTF
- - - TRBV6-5 CASSPGGGNQPQYF
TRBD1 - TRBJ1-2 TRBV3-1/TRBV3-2 CASSQEYDRDYGYTF
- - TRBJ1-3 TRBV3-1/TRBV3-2 CASKARGGSGNTIYF
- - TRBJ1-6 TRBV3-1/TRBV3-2 CASSDGSPISHNSPLHF
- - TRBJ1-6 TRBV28 CASRPLRFTSPLHF
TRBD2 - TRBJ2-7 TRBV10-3 CAAASGTSDSYEQYF
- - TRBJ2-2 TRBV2 CASSERGTGELFF
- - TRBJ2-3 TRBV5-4 CASSLGDTQYF
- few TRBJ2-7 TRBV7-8 CASSGDQKPPYYEQYF
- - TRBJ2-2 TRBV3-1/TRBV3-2 CATTVGANTGELFF
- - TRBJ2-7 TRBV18 CASSEASYEQYF
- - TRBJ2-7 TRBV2 CAIPPGYEQYF
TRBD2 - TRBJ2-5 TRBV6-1 CASSDGGSIETQYF
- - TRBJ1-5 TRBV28 CASSPPRGPQHF
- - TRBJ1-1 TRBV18 CASSSPGGTMNTEAFF